One sample yielded the 7 T cell receptor beta chains listed below, sequenced in a study of blood T cell repertoires in COVID-19. TCRdb's copy holds only in-frame clones and misses some; the assay was immunoSEQ multiplex PCR. Found here are about 360,000 clones, approximately 87% of them singletons; the top ten hold about 1.5%. The specimen was PBMCs or T cells enriched from blood (not recorded which). Receptor source: a man younger than 40 who had recovered from COVID-19.

The chain recombines TRBV3-1 (or the pseudogene TRBV3-2) with TRBJ2-1; TRBD1 agrees at 10 bases. CDR1 is LGHDT and CDR2 is YNNKEL in the germline V gene (reference sequence). The V gene end was trimmed by 3 bases and the J gene end by 6 bases; junction bases not matched to a gene: 5. This CDR3 has 15 amino acids. The CDR3, as DNA: TGTGCCAGCAGCCATGGGACAGGGGACTTCAATGAGCAGTTCTTC. Translation: CASSHGTGDFNEQFF.

V and J are TRBV18 and TRBJ1-3; no firm D call. Looked up from germline, CDR1 is KGHSH and CDR2 is LQKENI. The CDR3 runs to 11 residues. The ends were cut back, 4 bases at V and 7 bases at J, with 5 bases in the middle. The CDR3: CASSRLNTIYF. The CDR3 DNA reads as TGTGCCAGCTCACGTCTGAACACCATATATTTT.

This clone was picked up a small number of times. This chain links TRBV12-3 or TRBV12-4 with TRBJ1-1, with TRBD1 as a possible D gene (5 bases). There are 12 residues in the CDR3. V lost 4 bases and J lost 4, with 7 bases in between. This CDR3 reads CASSWTSTEAFF. CDR3 coding DNA: TGTGCCAGCAGTTGGACAAGCACTGAAGCTTTCTTT.

The rearrangement joins TRBV25-1 to TRBJ1-1; no clear D gene. Trimming removed 8 bases at V and 0 bases at J, with 7 bases between. Looked up from germline, CDR1 is MGHDK and CDR2 is SYGVNS. The CDR3 is 12 amino acids. The CDR3 protein is CASGEVNTEAFF. The CDR3 DNA sequence: TGTGCCAGCGGGGAGGTGAACACTGAAGCTTTCTTT.

The chain is built from TRBV6-5 and TRBJ1-1; 7 bases line up with TRBD1. With 5 bases clipped from V and 3 bases from J, the junction kept 9 bases outside the gene matches. Germline V CDR1 and CDR2: MNHEY, SVGAGI. This CDR3 spans 15 amino acids. CDR3 protein: CASSRTGVGDTEAFF. DNA for the CDR3: TGTGCCAGCAGTCGAACAGGGGTTGGGGACACTGAAGCTTTCTTT.

The chain is built from TRBV18 and TRBJ2-1; TRBD1 aligns across 9 bases. V shed 3 bases, J shed 9 bases, and the junction held 6 bases outside the gene matches. This CDR3 spans 14 amino acids. Germline CDR1 is KGHSH and CDR2 is LQKENI. CDR3 in DNA: TGTGCCAGCTCACCGTCGGGACAGGGCCTTGAGCAGTTCTTC. It translates to CASSPSGQGLEQFF.

This clone appeared a few times. The gene calls are TRBV5-6 and TRBJ1-4; D is unclear. The germline V gene has CDR1 SGHDT and CDR2 YYEEEE. This CDR3 is built from 15 residues. V lost 4 bases, J lost 1 base, and 11 bases lay in between. The CDR3 DNA follows: TGTGCCAGCAGCACAGCACAGCTAACTAATGAAAAACTGTTTTTT. It yields the protein CASSTAQLTNEKLFF.